A selection of T cell receptor beta chains follows, all from one sample in a study of blood T cells in healthy people across ages. A single record per CDR3 protein comes from TCRdb applying MiXCR to the 5' RACE reads. The sample contains some 730,000 distinct CDR3 sequences, 20% to 25% of which appear only once. Sequencing used blood. The source of these receptors is a man between 65 and 85 years old in good health. Each CDR3 is given with its conserved first and last residue. The D gene is left open where the match is weak. Clone size appears in some rows only: once, few, many, or a class for an expanded clone.

V gene	D gene	clone size	J gene	CDR3 protein	CDR3 DNA
TRBV5-1	NA	few	TRBJ1-1	CASSLAGRPSEAFF	TGCGCCAGCAGCTTGGCCGGCAGACCCTCTGAAGCTTTCTTT
TRBV29-1	NA	NA	TRBJ2-1	CTHEGEWDEQFF	TGCACCCACGAAGGGGAGTGGGATGAGCAGTTCTTC
TRBV18	TRBD2	NA	TRBJ2-3	CASSPGGLAGSTDTQYF	TGTGCCAGCTCACCAGGGGGACTAGCGGGATCCACAGATACGCAGTATTTT
TRBV20-1	NA	NA	TRBJ1-2	CSARGGSTGYTF	TGCAGTGCTAGAGGGGGATCCACTGGCTACACCTTC
TRBV28	NA	NA	TRBJ1-2	CASKGGGLYGYTF	TGTGCCAGCAAGGGAGGGGGGCTCTATGGCTACACCTTC
TRBV20-1	NA	NA	TRBJ1-5	CSAREGQPNQPQHF	TGCAGTGCTAGAGAAGGACAGCCCAATCAGCCCCAGCATTTT
TRBV12-3/TRBV12-4	NA	NA	TRBJ1-2	CASSRDTYYGYTF	TGTGCCAGCAGTCGGGACACCTACTATGGCTACACCTTC
TRBV12-3/TRBV12-4	NA	NA	TRBJ1-4	CASSFYVFGGGDEKLFF	TGTGCCAGCAGTTTCTACGTGTTTGGGGGAGGAGATGAAAAACTGTTTTTT
TRBV27	NA	few	TRBJ1-3	CASSSTGAGGNTIYF	TGTGCCAGCAGTTCAACGGGGGCGGGTGGAAACACCATATATTTT
TRBV7-9	NA	NA	TRBJ2-1	CASSPSLLFNEQFF	TGTGCCAGCAGCCCTAGCCTACTATTCAATGAGCAGTTCTTC
TRBV20-1	TRBD2	many	TRBJ2-1	CSAERLAGRNEQFF	TGCAGTGCCGAACGACTAGCGGGAAGGAATGAGCAGTTCTTC
TRBV6-5	NA	few	TRBJ2-1	CASSYWGQGEYNEQFF	TGTGCCAGCAGTTACTGGGGACAAGGAGAATACAATGAGCAGTTCTTC
TRBV12-3/TRBV12-4	NA	NA	TRBJ2-3	CASSFSTGGTDVEYF	TGTGCCAGCAGTTTTAGTACGGGGGGGACAGATGTGGAGTATTTT
TRBV3-1	TRBD1	NA	TRBJ2-5	CASSRRGNQETQYF	TGTGCCAGCAGCCGCAGGGGGAACCAAGAGACCCAGTACTTC
TRBV27	TRBD1	NA	TRBJ1-2	CAGLRDRVNYGYTF	TGTGCCGGGCTCCGGGACAGGGTTAACTATGGCTACACCTTC
TRBV24-1	NA	NA	TRBJ2-1	CATSVSQVNYNEQFF	TGTGCCACCAGTGTGTCCCAGGTTAATTACAATGAGCAGTTCTTC
TRBV5-5	TRBD1	few	TRBJ2-7	CASRNLDRPEQYF	TGTGCCAGCAGGAACCTGGACAGGCCCGAGCAGTACTTC
TRBV7-8	TRBD2	few	TRBJ2-1	CASSFSALAGRSTNEQFF	TGTGCCAGCAGCTTTTCAGCCCTAGCGGGAAGGTCCACGAATGAGCAGTTCTTC
TRBV3-1	TRBD1	NA	TRBJ2-7	CASSLFGTGGTYEQYF	TGTGCCAGCAGCCTCTTTGGGACAGGGGGGACCTACGAGCAGTACTTC
TRBV25-1	NA	NA	TRBJ1-2	CASSEGGSDGYTF	TGTGCCAGCAGTGAAGGGGGCTCGGATGGCTACACCTTC
TRBV6-5	NA	many	TRBJ2-7	CASSYGQFLYSYEQYF	TGTGCCAGCAGTTACGGACAGTTTTTATACTCCTACGAGCAGTACTTC
TRBV9	NA	few	TRBJ1-2	CASSADPGTLNGYTF	TGTGCCAGCAGCGCAGATCCCGGGACTTTAAATGGCTACACCTTC